The T cell receptor beta chain described here comes from a study of cytotoxic CD8 clonotypes in ibrutinib-treated CLL. TCRdb keeps only in-frame clones here, not all; method: immunoSEQ multiplex PCR. The sample lists 65,000 to 90,000 clones; roughly 80% were seen once. The CDR3 totals 12 residues. Germline V gene sequence: CDR1 SGHVS, CDR2 FNYEAQ. V dropped 3 bases and J dropped 2 bases, with 1 base sitting between them. Here the sequenced sample was PBMCs, taken after 24 months of ibrutinib treatment. The clonotype comes from a human donor with chronic lymphocytic leukemia. The rearrangement joins TRBV7-6 to TRBJ2-2; no clear D. CDR3 coding DNA: TGTGCCAGCAGCTTTAACACCGGGGAGCTGTTTTTT. This codes for CASSFNTGELFF.